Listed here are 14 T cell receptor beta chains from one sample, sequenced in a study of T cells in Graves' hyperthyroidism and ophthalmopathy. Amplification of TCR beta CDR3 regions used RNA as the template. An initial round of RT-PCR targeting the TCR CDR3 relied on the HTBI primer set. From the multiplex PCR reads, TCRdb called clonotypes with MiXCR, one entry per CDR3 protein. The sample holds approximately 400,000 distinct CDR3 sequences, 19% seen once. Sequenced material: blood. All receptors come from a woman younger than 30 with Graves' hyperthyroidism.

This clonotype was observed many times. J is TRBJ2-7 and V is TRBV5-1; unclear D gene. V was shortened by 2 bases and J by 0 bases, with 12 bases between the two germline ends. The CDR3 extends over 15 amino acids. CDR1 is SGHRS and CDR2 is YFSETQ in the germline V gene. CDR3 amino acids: CASSFGPLSSYEQYF. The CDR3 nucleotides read TGCGCCAGCAGCTTTGGCCCCTTGAGCTCCTACGAGCAGTACTTC.

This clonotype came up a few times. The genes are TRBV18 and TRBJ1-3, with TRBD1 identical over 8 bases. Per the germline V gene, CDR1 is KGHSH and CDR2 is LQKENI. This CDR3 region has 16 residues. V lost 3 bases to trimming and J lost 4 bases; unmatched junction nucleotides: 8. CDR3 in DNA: TGTGCCAGCTCACCTATCCCAGGGACAGGAGGAAACACCATATATTTT. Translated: CASSPIPGTGGNTIYF.

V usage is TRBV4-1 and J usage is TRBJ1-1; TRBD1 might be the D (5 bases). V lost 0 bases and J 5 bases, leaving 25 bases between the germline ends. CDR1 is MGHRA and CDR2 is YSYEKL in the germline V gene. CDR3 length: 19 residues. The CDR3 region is CASSQDRPVGAARGTEAFF. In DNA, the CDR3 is TGCGCCAGCAGCCAAGATCGTCCGGTAGGGGCAGCCCGGGGAACTGAAGCTTTCTTT.

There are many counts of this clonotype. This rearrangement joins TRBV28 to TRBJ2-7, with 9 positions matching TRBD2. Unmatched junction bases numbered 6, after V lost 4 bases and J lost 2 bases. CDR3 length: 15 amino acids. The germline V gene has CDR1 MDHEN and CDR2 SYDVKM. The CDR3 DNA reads TGTGCCAGCAGTTCATGGGCTAGCGGGGCCTACGAGCAGTACTTC. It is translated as CASSSWASGAYEQYF.

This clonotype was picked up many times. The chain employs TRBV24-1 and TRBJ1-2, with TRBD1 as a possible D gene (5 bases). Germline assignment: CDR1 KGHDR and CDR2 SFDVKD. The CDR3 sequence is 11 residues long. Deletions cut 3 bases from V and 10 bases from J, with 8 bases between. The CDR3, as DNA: TGTGCCACCAGTGATCGGGACTCCTACACCTTC. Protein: CATSDRDSYTF.

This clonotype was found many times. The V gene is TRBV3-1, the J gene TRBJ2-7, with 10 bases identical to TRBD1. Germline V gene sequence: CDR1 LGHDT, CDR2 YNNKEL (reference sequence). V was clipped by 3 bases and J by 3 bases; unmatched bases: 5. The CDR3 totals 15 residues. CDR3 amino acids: CASSHRTGGNYEQYF. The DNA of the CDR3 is TGTGCCAGCAGCCATCGGACAGGGGGTAACTACGAGCAGTACTTC.

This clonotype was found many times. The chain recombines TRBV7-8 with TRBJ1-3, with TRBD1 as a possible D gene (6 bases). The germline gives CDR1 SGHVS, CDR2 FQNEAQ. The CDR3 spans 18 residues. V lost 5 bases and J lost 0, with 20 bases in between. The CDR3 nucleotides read TGTGCCAGCAGCAATAGAGGGGGAGGCTCTCTCTCTGGAAACACCATATATTTT. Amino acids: CASSNRGGGSLSGNTIYF.

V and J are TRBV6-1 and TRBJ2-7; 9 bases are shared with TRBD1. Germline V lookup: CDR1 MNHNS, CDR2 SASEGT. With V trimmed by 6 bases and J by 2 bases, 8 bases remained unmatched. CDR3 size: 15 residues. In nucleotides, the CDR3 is TGTGCCAGCAGACCAGGGACAGGGATGACCTACGAGCAGTACTTC. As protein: CASRPGTGMTYEQYF.

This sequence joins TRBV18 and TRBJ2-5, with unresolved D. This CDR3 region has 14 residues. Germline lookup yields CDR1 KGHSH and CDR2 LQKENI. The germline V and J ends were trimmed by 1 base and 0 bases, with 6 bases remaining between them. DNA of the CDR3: TGTGCCAGCTCACCACAGTCAGACCAAGAGACCCAGTACTTC. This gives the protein CASSPQSDQETQYF.

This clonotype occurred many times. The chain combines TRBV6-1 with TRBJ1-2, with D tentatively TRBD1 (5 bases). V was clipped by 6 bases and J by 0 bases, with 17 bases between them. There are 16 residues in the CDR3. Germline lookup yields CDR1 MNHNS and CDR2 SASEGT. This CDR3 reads CASSSFRVTANYGYTF. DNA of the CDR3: TGTGCCAGCAGCTCCTTCAGGGTGACAGCTAACTATGGCTACACCTTC.

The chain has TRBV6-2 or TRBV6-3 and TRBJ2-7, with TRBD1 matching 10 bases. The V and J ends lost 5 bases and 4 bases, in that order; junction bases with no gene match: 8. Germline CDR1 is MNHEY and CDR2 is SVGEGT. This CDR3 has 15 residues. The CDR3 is CASSPLPGQGYEQYF. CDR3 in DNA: TGTGCCAGCAGTCCGTTACCGGGACAGGGGTACGAGCAGTACTTC.

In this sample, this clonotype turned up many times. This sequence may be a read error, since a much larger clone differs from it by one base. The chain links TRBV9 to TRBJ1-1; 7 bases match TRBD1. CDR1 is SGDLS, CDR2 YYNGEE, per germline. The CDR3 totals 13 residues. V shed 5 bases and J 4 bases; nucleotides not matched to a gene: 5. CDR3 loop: CASSYDRATEAFF. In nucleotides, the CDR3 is TGTGCCAGCAGTTATGACAGGGCCACTGAAGCTTTCTTT.

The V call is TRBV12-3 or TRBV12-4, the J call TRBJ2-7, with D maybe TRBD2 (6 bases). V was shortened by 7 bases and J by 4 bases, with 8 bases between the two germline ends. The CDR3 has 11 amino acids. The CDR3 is CASKRAYEQYF. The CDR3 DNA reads TGTGCCAGCAAGCGGGCGTACGAGCAGTACTTC.

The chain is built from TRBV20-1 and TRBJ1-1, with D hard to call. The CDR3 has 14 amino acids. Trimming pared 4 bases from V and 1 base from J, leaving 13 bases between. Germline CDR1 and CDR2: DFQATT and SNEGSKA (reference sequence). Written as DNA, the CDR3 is TGCAGTGCTAAGCAGGCGGGTCCGAACACTGAAGCTTTCTTT. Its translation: CSAKQAGPNTEAFF.